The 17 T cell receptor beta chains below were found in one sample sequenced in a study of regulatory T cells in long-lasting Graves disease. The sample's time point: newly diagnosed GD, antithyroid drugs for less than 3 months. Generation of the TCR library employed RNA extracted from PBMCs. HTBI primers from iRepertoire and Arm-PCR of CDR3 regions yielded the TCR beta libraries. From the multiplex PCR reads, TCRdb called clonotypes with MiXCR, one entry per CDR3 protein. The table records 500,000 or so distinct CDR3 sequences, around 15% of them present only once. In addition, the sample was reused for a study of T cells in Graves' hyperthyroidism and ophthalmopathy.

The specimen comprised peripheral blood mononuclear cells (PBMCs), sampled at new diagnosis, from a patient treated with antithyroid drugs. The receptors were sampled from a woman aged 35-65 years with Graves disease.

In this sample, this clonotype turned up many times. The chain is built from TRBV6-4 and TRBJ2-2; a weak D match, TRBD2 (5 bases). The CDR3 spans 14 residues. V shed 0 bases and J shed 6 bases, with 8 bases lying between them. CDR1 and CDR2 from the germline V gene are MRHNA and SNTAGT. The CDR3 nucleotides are TGTGCCAGCAGTGACTCATGGGAGTCCGGGGAGCTGTTTTTT. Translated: CASSDSWESGELFF.

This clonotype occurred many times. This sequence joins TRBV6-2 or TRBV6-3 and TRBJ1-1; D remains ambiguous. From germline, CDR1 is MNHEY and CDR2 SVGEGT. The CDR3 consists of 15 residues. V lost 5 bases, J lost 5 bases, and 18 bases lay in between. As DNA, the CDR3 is TGTGCCAGCAGTGAAGCCGGGGTTCTGCGGACTGAAGCTTTCTTT. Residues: CASSEAGVLRTEAFF.

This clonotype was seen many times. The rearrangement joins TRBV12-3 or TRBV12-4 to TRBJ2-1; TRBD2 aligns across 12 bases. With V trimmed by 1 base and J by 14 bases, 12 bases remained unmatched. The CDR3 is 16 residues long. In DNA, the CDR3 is TGTGCCAGCAGTTTAGAGGCGGCTAGCGGGGGGGCAAGGAAGTTCTTC. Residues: CASSLEAASGGARKFF.

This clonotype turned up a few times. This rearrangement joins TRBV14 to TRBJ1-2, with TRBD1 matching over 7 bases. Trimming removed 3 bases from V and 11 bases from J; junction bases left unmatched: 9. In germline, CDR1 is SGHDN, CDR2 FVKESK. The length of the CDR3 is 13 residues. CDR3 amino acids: CASSHVDRPGYTF. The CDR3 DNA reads TGTGCCAGCAGCCACGTGGACAGGCCTGGATACACCTTC.

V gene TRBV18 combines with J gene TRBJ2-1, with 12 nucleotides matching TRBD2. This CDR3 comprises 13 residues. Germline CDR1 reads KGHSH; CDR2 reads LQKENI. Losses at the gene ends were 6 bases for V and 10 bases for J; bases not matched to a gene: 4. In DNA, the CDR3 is TGTGCCAGCTCCGGGACTAGCGGGCGGGAGCAGTTCTTC. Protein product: CASSGTSGREQFF.

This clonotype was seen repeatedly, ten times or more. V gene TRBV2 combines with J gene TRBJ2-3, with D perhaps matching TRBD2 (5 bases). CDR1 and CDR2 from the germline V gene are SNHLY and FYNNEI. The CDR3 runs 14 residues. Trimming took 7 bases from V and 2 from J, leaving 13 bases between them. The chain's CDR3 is CASNRLADTDTQYF. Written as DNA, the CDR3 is TGTGCCAGCAATAGGCTAGCTGACACAGATACGCAGTATTTT.

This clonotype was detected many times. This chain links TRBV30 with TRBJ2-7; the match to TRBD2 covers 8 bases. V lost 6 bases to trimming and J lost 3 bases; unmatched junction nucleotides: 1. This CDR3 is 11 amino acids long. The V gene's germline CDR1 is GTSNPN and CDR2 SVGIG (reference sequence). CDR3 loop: CACSGGYEQYF. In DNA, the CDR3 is TGTGCCTGCAGCGGGGGCTACGAGCAGTACTTC.

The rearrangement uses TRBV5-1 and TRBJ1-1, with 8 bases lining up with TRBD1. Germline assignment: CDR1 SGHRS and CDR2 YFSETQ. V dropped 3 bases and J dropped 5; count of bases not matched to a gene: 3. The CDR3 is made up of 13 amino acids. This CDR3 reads CASSWTGKTEAFF. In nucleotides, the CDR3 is TGCGCCAGCAGCTGGACAGGGAAGACTGAAGCTTTCTTT.

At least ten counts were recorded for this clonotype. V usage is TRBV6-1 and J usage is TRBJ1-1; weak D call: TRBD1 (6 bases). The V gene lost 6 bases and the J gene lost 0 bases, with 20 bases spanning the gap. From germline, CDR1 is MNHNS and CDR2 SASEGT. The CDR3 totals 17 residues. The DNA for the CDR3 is TGTGCCAGCAGCCCACGTGGGACAAAGGGGATGAACACTGAAGCTTTCTTT. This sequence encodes CASSPRGTKGMNTEAFF.

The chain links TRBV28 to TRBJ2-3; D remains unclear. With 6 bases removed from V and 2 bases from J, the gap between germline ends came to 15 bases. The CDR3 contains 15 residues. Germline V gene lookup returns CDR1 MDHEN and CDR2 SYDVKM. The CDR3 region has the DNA TGTGCCAGCAGCTATACACGGAGATCCACAGATACGCAGTATTTT. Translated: CASSYTRRSTDTQYF. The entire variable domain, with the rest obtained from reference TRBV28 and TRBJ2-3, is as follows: DVKVTQSSRYLVKRTGEKVFLECVQDMDHENMFWYRQDPGLGLRLIYFSYDVKMKEKGDIPEGYSVSREKKERFSLILESASTNQTSMYLCASSYTRRSTDTQYFGPGTRLTVL.

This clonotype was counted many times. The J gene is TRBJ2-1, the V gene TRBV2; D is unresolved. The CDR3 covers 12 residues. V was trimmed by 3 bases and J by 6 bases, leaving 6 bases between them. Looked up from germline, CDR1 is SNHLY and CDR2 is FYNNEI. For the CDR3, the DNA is TGTGCCAGCAGTGATTCGGGCAATGAGCAGTTCTTC. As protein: CASSDSGNEQFF.

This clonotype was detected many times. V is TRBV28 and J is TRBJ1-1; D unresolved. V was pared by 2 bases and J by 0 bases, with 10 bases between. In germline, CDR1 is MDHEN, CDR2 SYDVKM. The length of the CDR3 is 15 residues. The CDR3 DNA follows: TGTGCCAGCAGTTTAATCGGGCAGGTGAACACTGAAGCTTTCTTT. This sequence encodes CASSLIGQVNTEAFF.

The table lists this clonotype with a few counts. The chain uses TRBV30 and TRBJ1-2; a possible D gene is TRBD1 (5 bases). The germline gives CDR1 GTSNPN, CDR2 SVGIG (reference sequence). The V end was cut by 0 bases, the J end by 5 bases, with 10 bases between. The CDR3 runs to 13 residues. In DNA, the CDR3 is TGTGCCTGGAGTGTGAAGGGACGATATGGCTACACCTTC. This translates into CAWSVKGRYGYTF.

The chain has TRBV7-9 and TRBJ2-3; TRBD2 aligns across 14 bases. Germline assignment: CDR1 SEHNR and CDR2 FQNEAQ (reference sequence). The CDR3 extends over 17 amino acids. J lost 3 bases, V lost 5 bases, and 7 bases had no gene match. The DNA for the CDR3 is TGTGCCAGCAGCCCCGGGACTAGCGGGGGTATTACAGATACGCAGTATTTT. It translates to CASSPGTSGGITDTQYF. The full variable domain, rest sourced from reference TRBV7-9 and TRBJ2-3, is DTGVSQNPRHKITKRGQNVTFRCDPISEHNRLYWYRQTLGQGPEFLTYFQNEAQLEKSRLLSDRFSAERPKGSFSTLEIQRTEQGDSAMYLCASSPGTSGGITDTQYFGPGTRLTVL.

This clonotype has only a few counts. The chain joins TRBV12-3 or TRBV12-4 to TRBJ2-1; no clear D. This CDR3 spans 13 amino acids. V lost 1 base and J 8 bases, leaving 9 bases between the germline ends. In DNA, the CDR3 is TGTGCCAGCAGTTTAGTAGGGTTGGATGAGCAGTTCTTC. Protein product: CASSLVGLDEQFF.

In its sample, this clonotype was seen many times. CDR3 protein: CASTVGDSGANVLTF. The CDR3 nucleotides read TGTGCCAGCACGGTGGGGGACTCTGGGGCCAACGTCCTGACTTTC. The chain recombines TRBV12-3 or TRBV12-4 with TRBJ2-6; D might be TRBD1 or TRBD2, each matching 5 bases. V lost 7 bases and J 0 bases, leaving 10 bases between the germline ends. This CDR3 contains 15 residues.

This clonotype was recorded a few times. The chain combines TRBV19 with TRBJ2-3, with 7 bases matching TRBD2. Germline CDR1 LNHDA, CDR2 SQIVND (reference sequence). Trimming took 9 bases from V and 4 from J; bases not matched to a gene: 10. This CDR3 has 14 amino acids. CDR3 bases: TGTGCCAGCCGATTGACTAGCAACGCAGATACGCAGTATTTT. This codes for CASRLTSNADTQYF. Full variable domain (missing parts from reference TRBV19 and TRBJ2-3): DGGITQSPKYLFRKEGQNVTLSCEQNLNHDAMYWYRQDPGQGLRLIYYSQIVNDFQKGDIAEGYSVSREKKESFPLTVTSAQKNPTAFYLCASRLTSNADTQYFGPGTRLTVL.